These 10 T cell receptor beta chains came from one sample sequenced in a study of spatial heterogeneity in lung cancer. For these TCRs, the target antigens are not known. TCRdb reprocessed the 5' RACE reads with MiXCR, giving one entry per CDR3 protein. The sample has about 18,000 distinct CDR3 sequences, around a tenth seen once. Time point noted: sample taken at primary tumor resection. Whole-study findings and limits: Within tumors, counts of expanded alpha and beta TCRs tracked tumor mutation counts.

The source was lung tumor tissue, collected at surgery. These receptors were taken from a female donor with early-stage non-small cell lung cancer.

This clonotype was seen a few times. Since the library was made to target alpha chains, this beta chain is a stray read and its abundance is not meaningful. J is TRBJ1-2 and V is TRBV29-1, with TRBD1 identical over 7 bases. V gave up 6 bases and J gave up 2 bases; unmatched junction bases: 9. This CDR3 contains 14 residues. Germline CDR1 reads SQVTM; CDR2 reads ANQGSEA. For the CDR3, the DNA is TGCAGCGTCGGGGGGACAGCTTCCAACTATGGCTACACCTTC. Translating gives CSVGGTASNYGYTF. Full variable domain (rest looked up from reference TRBV29-1 and TRBJ1-2): SAVISQKPSRDICQRGTSLTIQCQVDSQVTMMFWYRQQPGQSLTLIATANQGSEATYESGFVIDKFPISRPNLTFSTLTVSNMSPEDSSIYLCSVGGTASNYGYTFGSGTRLTVV.

This clonotype was picked up many times. This beta chain appears as a stray read in a library generated for alpha chains; its size is not informative. The chain has TRBV7-9 and TRBJ1-2; a possible D gene is TRBD1 (6 bases). The CDR3 runs to 15 residues. With 1 base removed from V and 3 bases from J, the gap between germline ends came to 12 bases. CDR1 is SEHNR, CDR2 FQNEAQ, per germline (reference sequence). CDR3 sequence reads: CASSLVTQGYYGYTF. Here the CDR3 DNA reads TGTGCCAGCAGCTTAGTTACCCAGGGGTACTATGGCTACACCTTC.

With respect to this clonotype: In a library made to pick up alpha chains, this beta chain is a stray read with a size that means little. This rearrangement joins TRBV29-1 to TRBJ2-1; TRBD1 is a possible D gene (5 bases). Germline values: CDR1 SQVTM, CDR2 ANQGSEA. Deletions cut 8 bases from V and 0 bases from J, with 11 bases between. The CDR3 consists of 13 residues. This chain's CDR3 is CSITGSSYNEQFF. CDR3 DNA sequence: TGCAGCATTACAGGTAGCTCCTACAATGAGCAGTTCTTC.

This clonotype was found many times. For a library built for alpha chains, this beta chain is a stray read; little rests on its size. The chain employs TRBV5-1 and TRBJ2-3; D not certain. CDR3 size: 11 residues. Trimming left V 4 bases short and J 2 bases short, with 2 bases between. Looked up from germline, CDR1 is SGHRS and CDR2 is YFSETQ. The CDR3 DNA reads as TGCGCCAGCAGCAACACAGATACGCAGTATTTT. Protein sequence: CASSNTDTQYF.

This clonotype was observed a few times. This beta chain represents an off-target read in a library built for alpha chains; its size is of limited meaning. The chain links TRBV13 to TRBJ1-5, with D perhaps TRBD1 (6 bases). Germline values: CDR1 PRHDT, CDR2 FYEKMQ (reference sequence). The germline V and J ends were trimmed by 2 bases and 6 bases, with 8 bases remaining between them. The CDR3 spans 13 residues. The chain's CDR3 is CASSLKGGQPQHF. DNA for the CDR3: TGTGCCAGCAGCTTAAAAGGGGGTCAGCCCCAGCATTTT.

In this sample, this clonotype turned up a few times. A library prepared for alpha chains yielded this beta chain as an off-target read; its size is of little meaning. The V call is TRBV29-1, the J call TRBJ2-3; D gene uncertain. V was pared by 2 bases and J by 4 bases, with 7 bases between. The CDR3 sequence is 12 residues long. The germline CDR1 and CDR2 sequences are SQVTM and ANQGSEA. CDR3 sequence (DNA): TGCAGCGTTGAAAATGGGCCAGATACGCAGTATTTT. Encoded protein: CSVENGPDTQYF.

A few counts support this clonotype. The library was designed around alpha chains, so this beta chain is a stray read whose abundance carries little weight. The rearrangement joins TRBV2 to TRBJ1-2; 10 nucleotides agree with TRBD1. J lost 6 bases, V lost 7 bases, and 2 bases had no gene match. Germline V lookup: CDR1 SNHLY, CDR2 FYNNEI. The CDR3 totals 12 residues. CDR3 residues: CASTGTGDGYTF. In nucleotides, the CDR3 is TGTGCCAGCACCGGGACAGGGGATGGCTACACCTTC.

Remarks on this clonotype: This beta chain is an off-target read within a library intended for alpha chains, so its frequency means little. The rearrangement joins TRBV12-3 or TRBV12-4 to TRBJ1-1; 8 positions agree with TRBD1. Trimming cost V 4 bases and J 1 base; bases outside gene matches: 8. The CDR3 totals 16 residues. CDR3 sequence reads: CASSSPGGSGNTEAFF. The CDR3 nucleotides are TGTGCCAGCAGTTCCCCAGGGGGCAGCGGGAACACTGAAGCTTTCTTT.

As regards this clonotype: The size of this beta chain means little, since it is a stray read in a library made for alpha chains. The chain joins TRBV9 to TRBJ1-2; TRBD1 matches at 7 bases. In germline, CDR1 is SGDLS, CDR2 YYNGEE. J was trimmed by 5 bases and V by 0 bases; bases with no gene match: 7. The CDR3 length is 15 residues. The CDR3 is CASSVEDRSKYGYTF. CDR3 DNA sequence: TGTGCCAGCAGCGTAGAGGACAGGAGCAAGTATGGCTACACCTTC.

Comment on this clonotype: A library made for alpha chains picked up this beta chain off target, so its size means little. This chain joins TRBV29-1 and TRBJ2-5; D possibly corresponds to TRBD1 (5 bases). V was clipped by 5 bases and J by 4 bases, with 17 bases between them. CDR1 is SQVTM and CDR2 is ANQGSEA in the germline V gene. The CDR3 runs to 14 residues. CDR3 DNA sequence: TGCAGCGTTCAAGTGGTAGTTGACAGAGAGACCCAGTACTTC. Translating gives CSVQVVVDRETQYF.